This T cell receptor beta chain derives from a study of cytomegalovirus exposure and HLA in healthy donors. In the PCR, 60 Vbeta and 13 Jbeta primers were used. Original handling: Later reanalysis found approximately 80 million unique TCR beta chains, around 9.9 million of them shared. The data were produced by immunoSEQ multiplex PCR, yet TCRdb's version contains in-frame clones alone and is incomplete. For V, J and clone size, that table is used; D and trimming come from the DNA. The data show roughly 200,000 clones, 65% to 90% seen once. In germline, CDR1 is SGHRS, CDR2 YFSETQ. V shed 1 base, J shed 0 bases, and the junction held 5 bases outside the gene matches. The CDR3 contains 16 residues.

The sample was PBMCs. The rearrangement uses TRBV5-1 and TRBJ1-1; 8 bases agree with TRBD1. The sequence derives from a woman under 40 in good health and CMV-seronegative. The CDR3 is CASSLPGTGLNTEAFF. The CDR3, as DNA: TGCGCCAGCAGCTTGCCAGGGACAGGATTGAACACTGAAGCTTTCTTT.